These 26 T cell receptor beta chains were all obtained from the same sample, sequenced in a study of early T cells in non-severe SARS-CoV-2 infection. TCRdb recomputed calls from the 5' RACE reads with MiXCR, one row per CDR3 protein. The sample has about 53,000 distinct CDR3 sequences, roughly 12% seen once; the top ten hold about 2.5%. Material: whole blood, obtained at baseline. These receptors originate from an adult who was a healthcare worker with PCR-confirmed SARS-CoV-2 infection or an uninfected control (not recorded which).

The CDR3 reads CASSAGGEDTQYF. The CDR3 nucleotides read TGTGCCAGCAGTGCGGGAGGAGAAGATACGCAGTATTTT. The J gene is TRBJ2-3, the V gene TRBV6-4; 7 bases align to TRBD2. There are 13 residues in the CDR3. Germline loops: CDR1 MRHNA, CDR2 SNTAGT. The J segment lost 5 bases and the V segment lost 4 bases, leaving 3 bases of the junction unmatched.

The V gene is TRBV7-2, the J gene TRBJ1-1; 8 bases map to TRBD1. The CDR3 is 16 residues long. Germline CDR1 reads SGHTA; CDR2 reads FQGNSA. Losses at the gene ends were 4 bases for V and 0 bases for J; bases not matched to a gene: 7. The CDR3 reads CASSSRTGLMNTEAFF. CDR3 DNA sequence: TGTGCCAGCAGCTCAAGGACAGGGCTGATGAACACTGAAGCTTTCTTT. Filled out from reference TRBV7-2 and TRBJ1-1, the complete variable domain reads GAGVSQSPSNKVTEKGKDVELRCDPISGHTALYWYRQSLGQGLEFLIYFQGNSAPDKSGLPSDRFSAERTGGSVSTLTIQRTQQEDSAVYLCASSSRTGLMNTEAFFGQGTRLTVV.

The chain employs TRBV21-1 and TRBJ2-7; the listed D gene, TRBD1, was not tested against the DNA. TRBV21-1 is tagged as a pseudogene. CDR3 length: 15 residues. The CDR3 nucleotides read TGTGCCAGCAGCAAAGCGGGCAGGGTCTCCTACGAGCAGTACTTC. It codes for CASSKAGRVSYEQYF.

Only a few counts were recorded for this clonotype. The chain combines TRBV27 with TRBJ2-1; D remains unclear. Between the trimmed V and J ends, which lost 4 bases and 3 bases, there was a span of 10 bases. The germline gives CDR1 MNHEY, CDR2 SMNVEV (reference sequence). This CDR3 comprises 14 residues. The CDR3: CASSSKLDYNEQFF. DNA of the CDR3: TGTGCCAGCAGTTCGAAGCTTGACTACAATGAGCAGTTCTTC.

This chain connects TRBV29-1 to TRBJ2-3; no firm D call. Trimming left V 3 bases short and J 6 bases short, with 16 bases between. Germline CDR1 is SQVTM and CDR2 is ANQGSEA. CDR3 size: 14 residues. CDR3 coding DNA: TGCAGCGTTGAGGAGACACAACATCGGGATACGCAGTATTTT. It encodes CSVEETQHRDTQYF.

This clonotype was counted at least ten times. The V gene is TRBV7-8, the J gene TRBJ1-1, with D uncertain. CDR3 length: 11 residues. Trimming removed 3 bases at V and 6 bases at J, with 5 bases between. Looked up from germline, CDR1 is SGHVS and CDR2 is FQNEAQ. The CDR3 region has the DNA TGTGCCAGCAGCTTGTCCGCTGAAGCTTTCTTT. This translates into CASSLSAEAFF.

The V call is TRBV7-3, the J call TRBJ2-3, with TRBD1 matching over 12 bases. The trim removed 5 bases at V and 5 bases at J, leaving 8 bases unmatched. CDR1 and CDR2 (germline): SGHTA, FQGTGA. This CDR3 has 16 residues. CDR3 in DNA: TGTGCCAGCAGCCTCACCGGGACAGGGGGCCAAGATACGCAGTATTTT. Translating it yields CASSLTGTGGQDTQYF. The variable domain in full, completed from reference TRBV7-3 and TRBJ2-3, reads GAGVSQTPSNKVTEKGKYVELRCDPISGHTALYWYRQSLGQGPEFLIYFQGTGAADDSGLPNDRFFAVRPEGSVSTLKIQRTERGDSAVYLCASSLTGTGGQDTQYFGPGTRLTVL.

This clonotype has just a few counts. The V call is TRBV28, the J call TRBJ2-7; D is ambiguous. The germline CDR1 and CDR2 sequences are MDHEN and SYDVKM. There are 13 residues in the CDR3. Trimming shortened V by 8 bases and J by 0 bases, and 11 bases separated the two germline ends. The CDR3 is CASQVHSSYEQYF. The DNA of the CDR3 is TGTGCCAGCCAGGTACACTCCTCCTACGAGCAGTACTTC.

The V and J genes are TRBV29-1 and TRBJ1-1; maybe TRBD1 (5 bases). Germline V CDR1 and CDR2: SQVTM, ANQGSEA. This CDR3 region has 12 residues. The V gene lost 4 bases and the J gene lost 3 bases, with 9 bases spanning the gap. The DNA for the CDR3 is TGCAGCGTTGTTCCCAGGGACACTGAAGCTTTCTTT. Translating it yields CSVVPRDTEAFF.

The chain recombines TRBV4-3 with TRBJ2-1; TRBD2 aligns across 8 bases. The CDR3 contains 18 residues. Germline V lookup: CDR1 LGHNA, CDR2 YSLEER. V gave up 1 base and J gave up 3 bases; unmatched junction bases: 11. The CDR3 bases are TGCGCCAGCAGCCAAGTACAGACGGCGGGAGGCCGCTACAATGAGCAGTTCTTC. It translates to CASSQVQTAGGRYNEQFF.

This chain links TRBV7-6 with TRBJ2-7; 13 bases line up with TRBD2. The junction had 2 bases not matched to a gene; V was cut back by 5 bases and J by 1 base. The CDR3 totals 15 residues. Germline CDR1 and CDR2: SGHVS and FNYEAQ. CDR3 residues: CASSRTSGSSYEQYF. The CDR3 DNA reads as TGTGCCAGCAGCCGGACTAGCGGGAGTTCCTACGAGCAGTACTTC.

This clonotype has a count of ten or more. The chain employs TRBV18 and TRBJ1-4; D ambiguous. Deletions cut 3 bases from V and 4 bases from J, with 9 bases between. The germline gives CDR1 KGHSH, CDR2 LQKENI. This CDR3 has 14 residues. CDR3 nucleotide sequence: TGTGCCAGCTCACCGGCGGCATATAATGAAAAACTGTTTTTT. Protein sequence: CASSPAAYNEKLFF.

This clonotype was observed many times. The rearrangement links TRBV28 to TRBJ2-7; D is undetermined. This CDR3 has 13 residues. Germline V gene sequence: CDR1 MDHEN, CDR2 SYDVKM. V was trimmed by 2 bases and J by 0 bases, leaving 5 bases between them. The CDR3 DNA reads as TGTGCCAGCAGTTTAGTCCCCTCCTACGAGCAGTACTTC. It specifies CASSLVPSYEQYF.

V is TRBV7-6 and J is TRBJ2-7; 11 nucleotides line up with TRBD2. Germline V gene sequence: CDR1 SGHVS, CDR2 FNYEAQ. The CDR3 is made up of 18 amino acids. V gave up 1 base and J gave up 4 bases; unmatched junction bases: 12. In DNA form, the CDR3 reads TGTGCCAGCAGCTTAGTGGTTATTGGGACTAGCGGACCATACGAGCAGTACTTC. Its translation is CASSLVVIGTSGPYEQYF.

This clonotype has ten or more counts. The chain carries TRBV5-1 and TRBJ2-7; possibly TRBD2 for D (6 bases). Germline CDR1 and CDR2: SGHRS and YFSETQ. Trimming left V 4 bases short and J 2 bases short, with 19 bases between. CDR3 size: 16 residues. The chain's CDR3 is CASSPNQAGRTYEQYF. CDR3 DNA sequence: TGCGCCAGCAGCCCCAACCAAGCGGGCCGAACCTACGAGCAGTACTTC.

The chain combines TRBV13 with TRBJ2-7; 12 nucleotides match TRBD2. Per germline, CDR1 PRHDT and CDR2 FYEKMQ (reference sequence). V was clipped by 5 bases and J by 3 bases; unmatched bases: 2. CDR3 size: 14 residues. The CDR3 nucleotides read TGTGCCAGCAGCCCGGGACTAGCGGGCTACGAGCAGTACTTC. Residues: CASSPGLAGYEQYF.

The V call is TRBV7-2, the J call TRBJ2-7; weak D call: TRBD1 (6 bases). V dropped 4 bases and J dropped 3 bases, with 28 bases sitting between them. CDR1 is SGHTA, CDR2 FQGNSA, per germline. The CDR3 is 19 amino acids. The CDR3 nucleotides read TGTGCCAGCAGCTGGTCAGGGGCAGGGTCGGCCCGGATGGACTACGAGCAGTACTTC. Encoded protein: CASSWSGAGSARMDYEQYF.

This clonotype was recorded many times. V and J are TRBV4-1 and TRBJ2-1; weak D call: TRBD1 (6 bases). The CDR3 runs 13 residues. With 1 base removed from V and 10 bases from J, the gap between germline ends came to 11 bases. Germline V gives CDR1 MGHRA, CDR2 YSYEKL. The CDR3 DNA reads as TGCGCCAGCAGCCAAGTTACAGGGTGGGAGCAGTTCTTC. This encodes CASSQVTGWEQFF.

The genes are TRBV14 and TRBJ2-6; TRBD1 is a possible D gene (5 bases). This CDR3 is built from 16 residues. Per germline, CDR1 SGHDN and CDR2 FVKESK. Trimming left V 0 bases short and J 4 bases short, with 10 bases between. The DNA for the CDR3 is TGTGCCAGCAGCCAAGATAAGGGGCACGGGGCCAACGTCCTGACTTTC. It yields the protein CASSQDKGHGANVLTF.

This clonotype was detected ten times or more. The gene calls are TRBV12-3 or TRBV12-4 and TRBJ1-3; D unresolved. Between the trimmed V and J ends, which lost 5 bases and 0 bases, there was a span of 2 bases. CDR3 length: 12 residues. DNA of the CDR3: TGTGCCAGCAGTACCTCTGGAAACACCATATATTTT. This codes for CASSTSGNTIYF.

This chain links TRBV7-3 with TRBJ2-5, with TRBD2 matching over 13 bases. This CDR3 is 15 amino acids long. Germline-derived CDR1 and CDR2 are SGHTA and FQGTGA. V shed 4 bases and J 7 bases; nucleotides not matched to a gene: 6. The CDR3 here is CASSSTSGRRGTQYF. As DNA, the CDR3 is TGTGCCAGCAGCTCGACTAGCGGGAGGAGGGGGACCCAGTACTTC.

This clonotype was seen many times. The genes are TRBV7-3 and TRBJ2-3, with no clear D. This CDR3 region has 14 residues. Trimming removed 3 bases at V and 5 bases at J, with 12 bases between. Germline-derived CDR1 and CDR2 are SGHTA and FQGTGA. CDR3 amino acids: CASSLAVGLDTQYF. As DNA, the CDR3 is TGTGCCAGCAGCTTGGCGGTGGGTTTAGATACGCAGTATTTT.

This clonotype was seen more than once but under ten times. The CDR3 region has the DNA TGTGCCATCAACCCGGACAGATCCTACGAGCAGTACTTC. Translated: CAINPDRSYEQYF. This chain connects TRBV10-3 to TRBJ2-7; D might be TRBD1 (6 bases). The CDR3 has 13 amino acids. The V and J ends lost 7 bases and 1 base respectively, with 11 bases between them. Germline CDR1 reads ENHRY; CDR2 reads SYGVKD.

The gene calls are TRBV11-2 and TRBJ2-3; 8 nucleotides agree with TRBD1. J was trimmed by 7 bases and V by 5 bases; bases with no gene match: 5. Germline CDR1 reads SGHAT; CDR2 reads FQNNGV. This CDR3 is built from 13 residues. CDR3 in amino acids: CASSPRTGNTQYF. The CDR3 DNA reads as TGTGCCAGCAGCCCGCGGACAGGGAATACGCAGTATTTT.

The gene calls are TRBV28 and TRBJ1-2; tentatively, D is TRBD1 (6 bases). CDR1 MDHEN and CDR2 SYDVKM come from the germline V gene. Trimming took 6 bases from V and 4 from J, leaving 18 bases between them. There are 15 residues in the CDR3. CDR3 protein: CASSSTGMGPYGYTF. The CDR3 bases are TGTGCCAGCAGCAGCACAGGGATGGGCCCCTATGGCTACACCTTC.

The chain combines TRBV7-2 with TRBJ2-6, with unresolved D. V was trimmed by 0 bases and J by 3 bases, leaving 9 bases between them. Germline V lookup: CDR1 SGHTA, CDR2 FQGNSA. The CDR3 contains 16 residues. The CDR3 here is CASSLAGLGGANVLTF. The DNA for the CDR3 is TGTGCCAGCAGCTTAGCGGGCTTAGGTGGGGCCAACGTCCTGACTTTC.